A single sample is the source of the 17 T cell receptor beta chains below, sequenced in a study of T cell changes during pregnancy in multiple sclerosis. The assay was immunoSEQ multiplex PCR, and TCRdb's table has in-frame clones only and misses some. The sample includes 130,000 or so clones, roughly 92% seen only once; the top ten take approximately 6.2%. Specimen: peripheral blood, collected before pregnancy. Receptors were obtained from a female donor with multiple sclerosis, enrolled in a pregnancy study.

The chain links TRBV7-9 to TRBJ2-7, with D perhaps matching TRBD1 (6 bases). The V end was cut by 6 bases, the J end by 2 bases, with 14 bases between. CDR1 and CDR2 (germline): SEHNR, FQNEAQ (reference sequence). The CDR3 sequence is 14 residues long. CDR3 region: CASSPPTGPYEQYF. CDR3 DNA: TGTGCCAGCAGTCCCCCGACAGGACCCTACGAGCAGTACTTC.

V usage is TRBV11-1 and J usage is TRBJ2-5, with 7 bases lining up with TRBD1. The CDR3 length is 14 residues. Trimming at V came to 5 bases and at J to 1 base, leaving 4 bases not matched to a gene. Germline V CDR1 and CDR2: SGHAT, FQDESV (reference sequence). The CDR3 spells CASSQGTVQETQYF. CDR3 DNA: TGTGCCAGCAGCCAAGGGACAGTCCAAGAGACCCAGTACTTC.

The V call is TRBV19, the J call TRBJ2-2, with D perhaps TRBD1 (6 bases). V gave up 3 bases and J gave up 4 bases, with 9 bases separating them. Germline CDR1 LNHDA, CDR2 SQIVND (reference sequence). CDR3 length: 14 residues. The CDR3 sequence: CASSIRGSTGELFF. CDR3 DNA sequence: TGTGCCAGTAGTATCAGGGGATCCACCGGGGAGCTGTTTTTT. Full variable domain (outside the CDR3, taken from reference TRBV19 and TRBJ2-2): DGGITQSPKYLFRKEGQNVTLSCEQNLNHDAMYWYRQDPGQGLRLIYYSQIVNDFQKGDIAEGYSVSREKKESFPLTVTSAQKNPTAFYLCASSIRGSTGELFFGEGSRLTVL.

CDR3: CASSHPGVGTGELFF. CDR3 nucleotides: TGCGCCAGCAGCCATCCCGGGGTGGGGACCGGGGAGCTGTTTTTT. The chain links TRBV4-1 to TRBJ2-2; D perhaps matches TRBD2 (5 bases). V lost 3 bases, J lost 5 bases, and 13 bases lay in between. Germline loops: CDR1 MGHRA, CDR2 YSYEKL. The CDR3 is made up of 15 amino acids.

This chain connects TRBV7-2 to TRBJ2-1; the match to TRBD2 covers 8 bases. J was trimmed by 5 bases and V by 5 bases; bases with no gene match: 8. There are 15 residues in the CDR3. Germline V gives CDR1 SGHTA, CDR2 FQGNSA. CDR3 region: CASSTRLARHNEQFF. As DNA, the CDR3 is TGTGCCAGCAGCACGCGACTAGCGCGGCACAATGAGCAGTTCTTC.

The V call is TRBV7-3, the J call TRBJ2-1; the match to TRBD1 covers 7 bases. The CDR3 is 15 amino acids. The germline V gene has CDR1 SGHTA and CDR2 FQGTGA. The J segment lost 2 bases and the V segment lost 5 bases, leaving 6 bases of the junction unmatched. CDR3 in DNA: TGTGCCAGCAGCCCCCAGGGGGACCCCTACAATGAGCAGTTCTTC. Its translation is CASSPQGDPYNEQFF.

The chain employs TRBV7-9 and TRBJ2-5; TRBD2 might be the D (6 bases). The J call could be wrong; TRBJ2-7 is a better fit for the DNA end. The CDR3 has 15 residues. Germline loops: CDR1 SEHNR, CDR2 FQNEAQ (reference sequence). The CDR3 is CASSYSSVLSYEQYF. The CDR3 DNA is TGTGCCAGCAGCTACTCTAGCGTCTTATCCTACGAGCAGTACTTC.

V gene TRBV18 combines with J gene TRBJ1-5, with D uncertain. V lost 2 bases and J lost 3, with 8 bases in between. The CDR3 is made up of 14 amino acids. In germline, CDR1 is KGHSH, CDR2 LQKENI. DNA for the CDR3: TGTGCCAGCTCACCAGTACAAAACAATCAGCCCCAGCATTTT. Its protein product is CASSPVQNNQPQHF.

The V gene is TRBV28, the J gene TRBJ1-5; TRBD1 agrees at 7 bases. CDR3 length equals 15 residues. Germline-derived CDR1 and CDR2 are MDHEN and SYDVKM. Germline trimming cut 5 bases from V and 3 bases from J; bases unmatched to any gene: 7. CDR3 sequence: CASSVGTVHNQPQHF. For the CDR3, the DNA is TGTGCCAGCAGTGTCGGGACAGTACACAATCAGCCCCAGCATTTT.

This clone was observed a single time. The chain employs TRBV19 and TRBJ1-5; D gene ambiguous. Between the trimmed V and J ends, which lost 5 bases and 3 bases, there was a span of 8 bases. Germline V lookup: CDR1 LNHDA, CDR2 SQIVND (reference sequence). The CDR3 runs 13 residues. The CDR3 region is CASSRVSNQPQHF. CDR3 nucleotides: TGTGCCAGTAGTCGGGTATCCAATCAGCCCCAGCATTTT. Drawing the rest from reference TRBV19 and TRBJ1-5, the complete variable domain is DGGITQSPKYLFRKEGQNVTLSCEQNLNHDAMYWYRQDPGQGLRLIYYSQIVNDFQKGDIAEGYSVSREKKESFPLTVTSAQKNPTAFYLCASSRVSNQPQHFGDGTRLSIL.

This chain joins TRBV9 and TRBJ2-5; 8 bases map to TRBD2. The CDR3 length is 14 residues. In germline, CDR1 is SGDLS, CDR2 YYNGEE. Germline trimming cut 0 bases from V and 4 bases from J; bases unmatched to any gene: 2. The CDR3 DNA follows: TGTGCCAGCAGCGTAGTCGGGGGGGCAGAGACCCAGTACTTC. The encoded protein is CASSVVGGAETQYF.

V and J are TRBV5-1 and TRBJ1-3; 9 positions match TRBD1. The V segment lost 3 bases and the J segment 2 bases; nucleotides outside the gene matches: 6. This CDR3 spans 16 amino acids. Per the germline V gene, CDR1 is SGHRS and CDR2 is YFSETQ. The DNA of the CDR3 is TGCGCCAGCAGCTGGGGGACAGGGCAAGCTGGAAACACCATATATTTT. Its protein is CASSWGTGQAGNTIYF.

The CDR3 region is CASSLGGSTDTQYF. Here the CDR3 DNA reads TGTGCCAGCAGTCTGGGAGGGAGCACAGATACGCAGTATTTT. This chain joins TRBV6-4 and TRBJ2-3; 7 positions match TRBD2. The V segment lost 5 bases and the J segment 0 bases; nucleotides outside the gene matches: 2. From germline, CDR1 is MRHNA and CDR2 SNTAGT. The CDR3 is 14 residues long.

V is TRBV19 and J is TRBJ2-5, with 14 positions matching TRBD2. The junction had 7 bases not matched to a gene; V was cut back by 5 bases and J by 5 bases. Germline assignment: CDR1 LNHDA and CDR2 SQIVND (reference sequence). This CDR3 comprises 16 residues. Written as DNA, the CDR3 is TGTGCCAGTAGTGGGAGACTAGCGGGGGGGCGTGAGACCCAGTACTTC. Translated: CASSGRLAGGRETQYF.

This rearrangement joins TRBV6-1 to TRBJ2-7; TRBD1 aligns across 7 bases. CDR1 and CDR2 from the germline V gene are MNHNS and SASEGT. V lost 2 bases and J lost 6; bases outside the gene matches: 1. The CDR3 consists of 12 residues. The CDR3 region is CASSEWDSEQYF. CDR3 nucleotides: TGTGCCAGCAGTGAATGGGACAGCGAGCAGTACTTC.

The gene calls are TRBV30 and TRBJ1-3, with 7 bases identical to TRBD1. V lost 5 bases, J lost 2 bases, and 9 bases stayed unmatched. Looked up from germline, CDR1 is GTSNPN and CDR2 is SVGIG (reference sequence). The CDR3 consists of 15 residues. The CDR3 protein is CAWSDVRGTGNTIYF. DNA of the CDR3: TGTGCCTGGTCTGACGTCAGGGGGACTGGAAACACCATATATTTT.

CDR3 nucleotide sequence: TGTGCCAGCAGTGCGACACCCTCCTACGAGCAGTACTTC. It specifies CASSATPSYEQYF. The rearrangement uses TRBV2 and TRBJ2-7, with unresolved D. CDR3 length equals 13 residues. CDR1 is SNHLY, CDR2 FYNNEI, per germline. The V end lost 4 bases, the J end lost 0 bases, and 7 bases lay between the germline ends.